This T cell receptor beta chain was identified during a study of PD-1 blockade in classical Hodgkin lymphoma. The data were produced by immunoSEQ multiplex PCR, yet TCRdb's version contains in-frame clones alone and is incomplete. Of 35,000 to 40,000 clones listed, 88% are singletons. Study-level results: CD4+ TCR diversity, unlike CD8+, climbed significantly by C4D1. Lower baseline TCR diversity was reported for newly diagnosed patients than for healthy donors.

Of note for this clone: Its antigen is currently unknown.

Germline V lookup: CDR1 ENHRY, CDR2 SYGVKD. The length of the CDR3 is 15 residues. V lost 4 bases to trimming and J lost 3 bases, with 16 bases between them. All the patients suffered relapse after autologous stem cell transplantation, and brentuximab vedotin exposure differed. The best responses consisted of complete response, partial response or progressive disease. The chain uses TRBV10-3 and TRBJ2-7; D ambiguous. This specimen was peripheral blood mononuclear cells (PBMCs), taken before the second cycle of nivolumab. This sequence originates from a human donor with classical Hodgkin lymphoma. The DNA for the CDR3 is TGTGCCATCAGTGTGAACCCTCAGGCGAACTACGAGCAGTACTTC. It translates to CAISVNPQANYEQYF.